This T cell receptor beta chain was sequenced during a study of patients and donors after allogeneic stem cell transplantation. J lost 6 bases, V lost 6 bases, and 6 bases had no gene match. Per the germline V gene, CDR1 is MNHEY and CDR2 is SMNVEV (reference sequence). The CDR3 consists of 14 residues. TCRdb recomputed calls from the RT-PCR reads with MiXCR, one row per CDR3 protein. This table holds roughly 940,000 distinct CDR3 sequences, 15% to 20% found once. This TCR was recovered from a human donor who was either an allogeneic HSCT recipient or a stem cell or donor lymphocyte infusion donor (not recorded which). It is not recorded whose cells these are; they may come from a transplant donor. Sequenced material: blood, either unsorted or a sorted T cell fraction (not recorded which). This chain joins TRBV27 and TRBJ2-1; 9 nucleotides align to TRBD1. The CDR3 DNA reads TGTGCCAGCAGCGGGGACAGGGTATTCAATGAGCAGTTCTTC. Translating it yields CASSGDRVFNEQFF.